Listed here are 13 T cell receptor beta chains from one sample, sequenced in a study of shared clonotypes between healthy human individuals. The method was immunoSEQ multiplex PCR; TCRdb's version includes in-frame clones alone and lacks a portion of them. Of approximately 2,000,000 clones in the sample, just under 95% were seen once. The sample consisted of naive CD4+ T cells from PBMCs. Subset in this sample: CD45RA+ positively selected. The receptors were sampled from a man aged 18 to 30 in good health. Some clones in this sample may be carry-over from other donors' samples.

This chain connects TRBV29-1 to TRBJ2-7, with D tentatively TRBD2 (6 bases). This CDR3 comprises 16 residues. Germline CDR1 SQVTM, CDR2 ANQGSEA. Trimming removed 1 base at V and 8 bases at J, with 24 bases between. The CDR3 loop is CSVEGGPDSRDGKQYF. DNA for the CDR3: TGCAGCGTTGAAGGCGGCCCCGACTCGCGGGATGGGAAGCAGTACTTC.

V is TRBV5-1 and J is TRBJ1-5; a possible D gene is TRBD1 (5 bases). This CDR3 has 15 residues. Per germline, CDR1 SGHRS and CDR2 YFSETQ. The V gene lost 0 bases and the J gene lost 7 bases, with 14 bases spanning the gap. The CDR3 sequence is CASSLAGRDGQPQHF. The DNA for the CDR3 is TGCGCCAGCAGCTTGGCGGGCAGGGATGGCCAGCCCCAGCATTTT.

CDR3 nucleotide sequence: TGTGCCAGCAGTTTAGAGGGGATGTACAATGAGCAGTTCTTC. Its protein is CASSLEGMYNEQFF. This chain uses TRBV28 with TRBJ2-1; D is tentatively TRBD1 or TRBD2 (5 bases each). V was cut by 2 bases and J by 4 bases, with 9 bases left in between. Germline V gene lookup returns CDR1 MDHEN and CDR2 SYDVKM. The CDR3 spans 14 residues.

The chain is built from TRBV28 and TRBJ1-5; the match to TRBD1 covers 8 bases. Germline values: CDR1 MDHEN, CDR2 SYDVKM. Trimming took 5 bases from V and 4 from J; bases not matched to a gene: 7. This CDR3 is built from 15 residues. CDR3 residues: CASSARGRMNQPQHF. CDR3 sequence (DNA): TGTGCCAGCAGTGCCAGGGGGCGCATGAATCAGCCCCAGCATTTT. Variable domain in full (rest from reference TRBV28 and TRBJ1-5): DVKVTQSSRYLVKRTGEKVFLECVQDMDHENMFWYRQDPGLGLRLIYFSYDVKMKEKGDIPEGYSVSREKKERFSLILESASTNQTSMYLCASSARGRMNQPQHFGDGTRLSIL.

As for this clone: The same CDR3 can be traced to other DNA sequences in this sample. The rearrangement uses TRBV5-1 and TRBJ2-1, with 7 bases matching TRBD1. Germline V gene lookup returns CDR1 SGHRS and CDR2 YFSETQ. Unmatched junction bases numbered 3, after V lost 5 bases and J lost 4 bases. This CDR3 spans 13 amino acids. CDR3 region: CASRRDSYNEQFF. CDR3 sequence (DNA): TGCGCCAGCAGAAGGGACAGTTACAATGAGCAGTTCTTC.

V is TRBV5-1 and J is TRBJ2-2, with D possibly matching TRBD1 (7 bases). Germline values: CDR1 SGHRS, CDR2 YFSETQ. V shed 0 bases and J shed 4 bases, with 10 bases lying between them. There are 15 residues in the CDR3. CDR3 protein: CASSLVQGGTGELFF. CDR3 nucleotide sequence: TGCGCCAGCAGCTTGGTGCAGGGGGGCACCGGGGAGCTGTTTTTT.

The V and J genes are TRBV6-5 and TRBJ2-7; D call uncertain. CDR3 size: 16 residues. Germline values: CDR1 MNHEY, CDR2 SVGAGI. Trimming removed 0 bases at V and 0 bases at J, with 12 bases between. This CDR3 reads CASSYSWDLSSYEQYF. CDR3 coding DNA: TGTGCCAGCAGTTACTCGTGGGATCTAAGCTCCTACGAGCAGTACTTC.

The chain is built from TRBV7-6 and TRBJ2-7; perhaps TRBD2 as D (6 bases). This CDR3 spans 13 amino acids. Germline V gives CDR1 SGHVS, CDR2 FNYEAQ. V was cut by 11 bases and J by 1 base, with 15 bases left in between. CDR3 loop: CAGGAVGSYEQYF. For the CDR3, the DNA is TGTGCCGGCGGGGCGGTTGGGTCCTACGAGCAGTACTTC. The full variable domain, in which reference TRBV7-6 and TRBJ2-7 provide the parts outside the CDR3, is GAGVSQSPRYKVTKRGQDVALRCDPISGHVSLYWYRQALGQGPEFLTYFNYEAQQDKSGLPNDRFSAERPEGSISTLTIQRTEQRDSAMYRCAGGAVGSYEQYFGPGTRLTVT.

The chain uses TRBV18 and TRBJ1-2; D is undetermined. V lost 3 bases and J 7 bases, leaving 15 bases between the germline ends. CDR1 and CDR2 from the germline V gene are KGHSH and LQKENI. The CDR3 totals 14 residues. Here the CDR3 reads CASSPDPRISGYTF. The CDR3 region has the DNA TGTGCCAGCTCACCCGACCCGAGGATATCTGGCTACACCTTC.

The CDR3 sequence is CASSTLHSPSGTSGRLSEYEQYF. The CDR3 coding sequence is TGTGCCAGCAGCACCCTTCATTCTCCCTCCGGGACTAGCGGGAGGCTATCTGAATACGAGCAGTACTTC. The rearrangement uses TRBV21-1 and TRBJ2-7; TRBD2, the table's D call, was not compared with the DNA. TRBV21-1 is shown as a pseudogene. This CDR3 comprises 23 residues.

V gene TRBV6-6 combines with J gene TRBJ1-2; TRBD1 might be the D (5 bases). V was cut by 5 bases and J by 8 bases, with 18 bases left in between. The CDR3 loop spans 14 amino acids. Germline V gene data show CDR1 as MNHNY and CDR2 as SVGAGI (reference sequence). CDR3 region: CASSPVGPQGGYTF. In nucleotides, the CDR3 is TGTGCCAGCAGTCCCGTGGGGCCCCAGGGAGGCTACACCTTC.

The genes are TRBV19 and TRBJ1-1; the match to TRBD1 covers 8 bases. V lost 3 bases, J lost 8 bases, and 8 bases stayed unmatched. CDR1 and CDR2 (germline): LNHDA, SQIVND (reference sequence). The CDR3 length is 14 residues. DNA of the CDR3: TGTGCCAGTAGTATTTACAGGGGGGAATCAGAAGCTTTCTTT. The encoded protein is CASSIYRGESEAFF.

The rearrangement links TRBV19 to TRBJ2-5; D could derive from TRBD1 or TRBD2 (7 bases each). The CDR3 length is 15 residues. The V gene lost 7 bases and the J gene lost 7 bases, with 22 bases spanning the gap. Germline V gives CDR1 LNHDA, CDR2 SQIVND (reference sequence). Here the CDR3 DNA reads TGTGCCAGTAAGGACAGGTCATCGCCGGGGGGGACCCAGTACTTC. Its protein product is CASKDRSSPGGTQYF. The variable domain in full, completed from reference TRBV19 and TRBJ2-5, reads DGGITQSPKYLFRKEGQNVTLSCEQNLNHDAMYWYRQDPGQGLRLIYYSQIVNDFQKGDIAEGYSVSREKKESFPLTVTSAQKNPTAFYLCASKDRSSPGGTQYFGPGTRLLVL.